The 18 T cell receptor beta chains below were found in one sample sequenced in a study of T cell changes during pregnancy in multiple sclerosis. Here immunoSEQ multiplex PCR was the method, and the copy in TCRdb shows in-frame clones only, minus some. The sample records approximately 100,000 clones, roughly nine tenths being singletons. The sample was peripheral blood, taken after pregnancy. These receptors came from a female donor with multiple sclerosis, enrolled in a pregnancy study.

V usage is TRBV4-1 and J usage is TRBJ1-2, with no clear D. CDR3 length equals 17 residues. The V gene's germline CDR1 is MGHRA and CDR2 YSYEKL. With 5 bases removed from V and 0 bases from J, the gap between germline ends came to 19 bases. The CDR3 region is CASSGYFISAPNYGYTF. CDR3 DNA sequence: TGCGCCAGCAGCGGTTACTTTATTTCTGCTCCTAACTATGGCTACACCTTC.

This clone was picked up one time. V usage is TRBV10-3 and J usage is TRBJ2-1; maybe TRBD2 (7 bases). Trimming stripped 7 bases from V and 10 bases from J, with 20 bases between. CDR3 size: 14 residues. In germline, CDR1 is ENHRY, CDR2 SYGVKD. The CDR3 DNA sequence: TGTGCCATCAAAGGGCTTGGGGGGGCCGGGGAGCAGTTCTTC. Translating gives CAIKGLGGAGEQFF.

V usage is TRBV19 and J usage is TRBJ2-3; 7 nucleotides agree with TRBD1. V lost 1 base to trimming and J lost 3 bases; unmatched junction nucleotides: 4. This CDR3 has 15 amino acids. CDR1 and CDR2 from the germline V gene are LNHDA and SQIVND (reference sequence). CDR3: CASSIVAGGTDTQYF. CDR3 in DNA: TGTGCCAGTAGTATAGTAGCAGGGGGAACAGATACGCAGTATTTT.

This clone was recorded once. The chain uses TRBV14 and TRBJ2-1; unclear D gene. V lost 3 bases and J lost 4, with 7 bases in between. The germline V gene encodes CDR1 SGHDN and CDR2 FVKESK. This CDR3 spans 13 amino acids. CDR3 in amino acids: CASSHGRYNEQFF. As DNA, the CDR3 is TGTGCCAGCAGCCATGGTCGGTACAATGAGCAGTTCTTC.

V is TRBV7-8 and J is TRBJ1-5; D not certain. The germline CDR1 and CDR2 sequences are SGHVS and FQNEAQ. Trimming shortened V by 4 bases and J by 6 bases, and 10 bases separated the two germline ends. The CDR3 length is 13 residues. The chain's CDR3 is CASSYLAGQPQHF. For the CDR3, the DNA is TGTGCCAGCAGCTATCTCGCCGGTCAGCCCCAGCATTTT.

This sequence joins TRBV6-1 and TRBJ2-6; tentatively, D is TRBD1 (6 bases). Per the germline V gene, CDR1 is MNHNS and CDR2 is SASEGT. The CDR3 extends over 16 amino acids. Trimming took off 3 bases at V and 1 base at J, with 10 bases between the two ends. The CDR3 bases are TGTGCCAGCAGTGATGGGCAGGGGTCTGGGGCCAACGTCCTGACTTTC. It yields the protein CASSDGQGSGANVLTF.

CDR3 protein: CASSSGLAGGQGANVLTF. The CDR3 region has the DNA TGTGCCAGCAGCTCTGGACTAGCGGGGGGGCAAGGGGCCAACGTCCTGACTTTC. The V gene is TRBV11-1, the J gene TRBJ2-6; 15 bases agree with TRBD2. The germline V gene encodes CDR1 SGHAT and CDR2 FQDESV (reference sequence). The length of the CDR3 is 18 residues. Losses at the gene ends were 4 bases for V and 4 bases for J; bases not matched to a gene: 5. Together with reference TRBV11-1 and TRBJ2-6, the CDR3 gives the full variable domain: EAEVAQSPRYKITEKSQAVAFWCDPISGHATLYWYRQILGQGPELLVQFQDESVVDDSQLPKDRFSAERLKGVDSTLKIQPAELGDSAMYLCASSSGLAGGQGANVLTFGAGSRLTVL.

The chain couples TRBV4-1 to TRBJ2-1, with D possibly being TRBD2 (6 bases). The V end lost 1 base, the J end lost 9 bases, and 10 bases lay between the germline ends. This CDR3 region has 13 residues. Germline V gives CDR1 MGHRA, CDR2 YSYEKL. CDR3: CASSQGYSGEQFF. CDR3 nucleotides: TGCGCCAGCAGCCAAGGGTATAGCGGTGAGCAGTTCTTC.

The V gene is TRBV4-1, the J gene TRBJ2-7, with 8 positions matching TRBD1. The CDR3 totals 14 residues. CDR1 and CDR2 (germline): MGHRA, YSYEKL. Trimming at V came to 0 bases and at J to 2 bases, leaving 0 bases not matched to a gene. DNA for the CDR3: TGCGCCAGCAGCCAAGACAGGGGGCCCTACGAGCAGTACTTC. Translated: CASSQDRGPYEQYF.

The V call is TRBV18, the J call TRBJ2-7; D is uncertain. This CDR3 has 12 amino acids. CDR1 is KGHSH, CDR2 LQKENI, per germline. Trimming took 6 bases from V and 1 from J, leaving 7 bases between them. The CDR3: CASSYSSYEQYF. The CDR3 DNA follows: TGTGCCAGCTCGTACAGTTCCTACGAGCAGTACTTC. The entire variable domain, with the rest obtained from reference TRBV18 and TRBJ2-7, is as follows: NAGVMQNPRHLVRRRGQEARLRCSPMKGHSHVYWYRQLPEEGLKFMVYLQKENIIDESGMPKERFSAEFPKEGPSILRIQQVVRGDSAAYFCASSYSSYEQYFGPGTRLTVT.

In the case of this clone: This specimen includes other DNA sequences encoding the same CDR3. As DNA, the CDR3 is TGCAGCGTTGTGGAACCCCCGTGGACAGGGCAGGTGTCGAGGCAGTACTTC. Encoded protein: CSVVEPPWTGQVSRQYF. The chain has TRBV29-1 and TRBJ2-7, with 8 bases lining up with TRBD1. The V gene end was trimmed by 4 bases and the J gene end by 9 bases; junction bases not matched to a gene: 23. CDR1 SQVTM and CDR2 ANQGSEA come from the germline V gene. The CDR3 is 17 amino acids.

The gene calls are TRBV28 and TRBJ1-1; D perhaps matches TRBD1 (5 bases). Trimming took 1 base from V and 1 from J, leaving 13 bases between them. CDR3 length: 16 residues. Per germline, CDR1 MDHEN and CDR2 SYDVKM. DNA for the CDR3: TGTGCCAGCAGTTTATCTGGGGGGGGACGGAACACTGAAGCTTTCTTT. Protein: CASSLSGGGRNTEAFF.

The chain is built from TRBV7-8 and TRBJ1-1; D might be TRBD1 (5 bases). Germline V gene data show CDR1 as SGHVS and CDR2 as FQNEAQ. The V and J ends lost 5 bases and 4 bases respectively, with 26 bases between them. CDR3 length: 18 residues. The CDR3 nucleotides read TGTGCCAGCAGCCTCTTTAACCCCGGAGGGGCGGGTGCCACTGAAGCTTTCTTT. It specifies CASSLFNPGGAGATEAFF.

The sample holds one count of this clone. Here the CDR3 DNA reads TGTGCCAGCAGTGGGGACAGTAACTATGGCTACACCTTC. Its protein product is CASSGDSNYGYTF. The gene calls are TRBV2 and TRBJ1-2; TRBD1 matches 7 bases. Looked up from germline, CDR1 is SNHLY and CDR2 is FYNNEI. The V gene end was trimmed by 4 bases and the J gene end by 1 base; junction bases not matched to a gene: 0. This CDR3 contains 13 residues.

The count of this clone is one. This chain joins TRBV11-2 and TRBJ2-7; 9 bases map to TRBD2. The CDR3 length is 16 residues. Germline CDR1 SGHAT, CDR2 FQNNGV. The V gene end was trimmed by 0 bases and the J gene end by 3 bases; junction bases not matched to a gene: 6. CDR3 protein: CASSLDKAGGFYEQYF. The CDR3 nucleotides are TGTGCCAGCAGCTTAGATAAGGCGGGAGGGTTCTACGAGCAGTACTTC.

This chain connects TRBV21-1 to TRBJ2-7; TRBD1, the D gene given by the table, was not confirmed from the DNA. TRBV21-1 is recorded as a pseudogene. The CDR3 consists of 15 residues. For the CDR3, the DNA is TGTGCCAGCAGCAAAGGAGGGACAGGGGACTACGAGCAGTACTTC. Translated: CASSKGGTGDYEQYF.

The chain employs TRBV7-9 and TRBJ2-3, with D uncertain. The germline gives CDR1 SEHNR, CDR2 FQNEAQ (reference sequence). The CDR3 extends over 12 amino acids. With 4 bases removed from V and 5 bases from J, the gap between germline ends came to 7 bases. The DNA of the CDR3 is TGTGCCAGCAGCTCTTCGGGAGATACGCAGTATTTT. Its protein product is CASSSSGDTQYF.

The CDR3 region is CASSQVGGYEQYF. Here the CDR3 DNA reads TGCGCCAGCAGCCAAGTTGGGGGGTACGAGCAGTACTTC. The V gene is TRBV4-1, the J gene TRBJ2-7; a possible D gene is TRBD2 (6 bases). The CDR3 sequence is 13 residues long. The V end was cut by 1 base, the J end by 4 bases, with 8 bases between. Germline CDR1 reads MGHRA; CDR2 reads YSYEKL.